The 5 T cell receptor beta chains below all came from one sample that was sequenced in a study of CXCR3-negative and CXCR3-positive naive CD8 T cells (dated by TCRdb to the late 2010s). The sequencer was a NextSeq 550. The Human TCR Profiling Kit (MiLaboratory) was used to make UMI-labeled 5' RACE TRB cDNA libraries. TCRdb reprocessed the reads, and each CDR3 protein sequence is entered once, without DNA. The sample table records 80,000 to 95,000 distinct CDR3 sequences. Jointly, the top ten make up 1.6% of the sample. Sequencing was carried out using naive CXCR3- CD8+ T cells from blood. Taken with the paper, the label for cell subset or site translates to: CD45RO-CCR7+CD27+CD95- naive CD8+ T cells lacking CXCR3 (TNR3-). The receptors derive from a human donor in good health. Some clones in this sample may be carry-over from other donors' samples.

The chain joins TRBV23-1 to TRBJ2-3. TRBV23-1 is an open reading frame whose function is uncertain. The CDR3 loop spans 11 amino acids. The CDR3 region is CASPLTDTQYF.

The gene calls are TRBV4-3 and TRBJ2-1; there is no DNA to check the TCRdb D call of TRBD2. CDR3 length: 16 residues. Germline V gene data show CDR1 as LGHNA and CDR2 as YSLEER. CDR3 amino acids: CASSQVLAGGYDEQFF.

The chain uses TRBV20-1 and TRBJ1-1; TCRdb picks TRBD1, but there is no DNA to check that call. Germline CDR1 DFQATT, CDR2 SNEGSKA (reference sequence). The CDR3 has 14 residues. CDR3: CSAQRRGWGAEAFF.

J is TRBJ2-7 and V is TRBV12-3 or TRBV12-4; checking the TCRdb D call of TRBD1 is not possible without DNA. This CDR3 has 12 residues. CDR3 sequence: CASSFGGYEQYF.

The chain links TRBV29-1 to TRBJ2-7. The CDR3 consists of 11 residues. Looked up from germline, CDR1 is SQVTM and CDR2 is ANQGSEA. The CDR3 spells CSVQFSYEQYF.